What follows are 12 T cell receptor beta chains derived from one specimen sequenced in a study of blood T cell repertoires in COVID-19. The repertoire was sequenced with immunoSEQ multiplex PCR; TCRdb's copy has only in-frame clones and lacks some. The sample has about 45,000 clones, about 85% seen once. Input material: peripheral blood. These receptors came from a woman at least 80 years old with acute or convalescent COVID-19.

The chain uses TRBV5-6 and TRBJ1-1; 8 nucleotides agree with TRBD1. CDR3 length equals 15 residues. Germline lookup yields CDR1 SGHDT and CDR2 YYEEEE. V lost 4 bases to trimming and J lost 5 bases; unmatched junction nucleotides: 10. The chain's CDR3 is CASSEGRTGRTEAFF. CDR3 nucleotide sequence: TGTGCCAGCAGCGAAGGGAGGACAGGGAGGACTGAAGCTTTCTTT.

V and J are TRBV7-8 and TRBJ2-3; D possibly corresponds to TRBD2 (6 bases). The CDR3 sequence is 14 residues long. Germline V gene sequence: CDR1 SGHVS, CDR2 FQNEAQ. V was trimmed by 2 bases and J by 2 bases, leaving 8 bases between them. This CDR3 is CASSLLADTDTQYF. CDR3 in DNA: TGTGCCAGCAGCTTATTAGCGGACACAGATACGCAGTATTTT.

The chain is built from TRBV7-2 and TRBJ2-5; D is undetermined. Germline V gene lookup returns CDR1 SGHTA and CDR2 FQGNSA. V gave up 5 bases and J gave up 4 bases, with 14 bases separating them. The CDR3 consists of 14 residues. The CDR3, as DNA: TGTGCCAGCAGCCTTCAAACAGTAGGAGAGACCCAGTACTTC. Translating it yields CASSLQTVGETQYF. The whole variable domain, filled in from reference TRBV7-2 and TRBJ2-5, reads GAGVSQSPSNKVTEKGKDVELRCDPISGHTALYWYRQSLGQGLEFLIYFQGNSAPDKSGLPSDRFSAERTGGSVSTLTIQRTQQEDSAVYLCASSLQTVGETQYFGPGTRLLVL.

For this clone: Compared with germline, one end of the junction differs, possibly owing to a read error. The chain links TRBV7-8 to TRBJ1-5; TRBD1 might be the D (6 bases). Looked up from germline, CDR1 is SGHVS and CDR2 is FQNEAQ. CDR3 length: 14 amino acids. CDR3 in DNA: TGTGCCAGCAGTTTAGACAGGATGCCTCAGCCCCAGCATTTT. Translated, it gives CASSLDRMPQPQHF.

The rearrangement uses TRBV7-2 and TRBJ2-3, with 9 bases that match TRBD2. The CDR3 covers 14 residues. The junction had 14 bases not matched to a gene; V was cut back by 5 bases and J by 14 bases. The germline gives CDR1 SGHTA, CDR2 FQGNSA. DNA of the CDR3: TGTGCCAGCAGCGTCGACTTTGCGGGAGGGCCCCTGTATTTT. It codes for CASSVDFAGGPLYF. The full variable domain, its missing parts supplied by reference TRBV7-2 and TRBJ2-3, is GAGVSQSPSNKVTEKGKDVELRCDPISGHTALYWYRQSLGQGLEFLIYFQGNSAPDKSGLPSDRFSAERTGGSVSTLTIQRTQQEDSAVYLCASSVDFAGGPLYFGPGTRLTVL.

In the case of this clone: A read error may account for a junction end that differs from germline. The chain links TRBV7-9 to TRBJ1-2, with 7 positions matching TRBD1. The CDR3 length is 13 residues. CDR1 is SEHNR and CDR2 is FQNEAQ in the germline V gene (reference sequence). CDR3 in DNA: TGTGTCAGCGGCTTTGACAGGGATTCTGACTACACCTTC. Amino acids: CVSGFDRDSDYTF.

DNA for the CDR3: TGTGCCAGCAGTTTAGCGGTTAGCAATGAGCAGTTCTTC. This codes for CASSLAVSNEQFF. The chain joins TRBV28 to TRBJ2-1; D is ambiguous. Deletions cut 2 bases from V and 6 bases from J, with 8 bases between. Germline V gene sequence: CDR1 MDHEN, CDR2 SYDVKM. The CDR3 sequence is 13 residues long. Looking up the rest from reference TRBV28 and TRBJ2-1 gives the full variable domain: DVKVTQSSRYLVKRTGEKVFLECVQDMDHENMFWYRQDPGLGLRLIYFSYDVKMKEKGDIPEGYSVSREKKERFSLILESASTNQTSMYLCASSLAVSNEQFFGPGTRLTVL.

The V and J genes are TRBV13 and TRBJ2-4; no definite D call. Between the trimmed V and J ends, which lost 2 bases and 1 base, there was a span of 9 bases. CDR3 length equals 15 residues. In germline, CDR1 is PRHDT, CDR2 FYEKMQ (reference sequence). CDR3 amino acids: CASSLLAGAKNIQYF. DNA for the CDR3: TGTGCCAGCAGCTTACTGGCCGGGGCCAAAAACATTCAGTACTTC.

As to this clone: An end of the junction does not agree with germline; a read error may underlie this. The chain recombines TRBV29-1 with TRBJ2-2; 10 bases map to TRBD2. The CDR3 covers 14 residues. Germline V lookup: CDR1 SQVTM, CDR2 ANQGSEA. CDR3: CSVEGLAGAGELFF. The CDR3 nucleotides are TGCAGCGTCGAAGGGCTAGCGGGAGCCGGGGAGCTGTTTTTT.

V is TRBV7-8 and J is TRBJ1-5; weak D call: TRBD1 (6 bases). Germline lookup yields CDR1 SGHVS and CDR2 FQNEAQ. The CDR3 has 13 amino acids. The V gene lost 5 bases and the J gene lost 4 bases, with 9 bases spanning the gap. The CDR3 region has the DNA TGTGCCAGCAGCACCACAGGGAATCAGCCCCAGCATTTT. This sequence encodes CASSTTGNQPQHF.

This clone was seen more than once but under ten times. The rearrangement links TRBV3-1 (or the pseudogene TRBV3-2) to TRBJ2-2; D gene uncertain. This CDR3 comprises 15 residues. V lost 0 bases and J 1 base, leaving 6 bases between the germline ends. Germline CDR1 LGHDT, CDR2 YNNKEL (reference sequence). CDR3 DNA sequence: TGTGCCAGCAGCCAAGACGCGCTGAACACCGGGGAGCTGTTTTTT. Protein: CASSQDALNTGELFF.

The V gene is TRBV18, the J gene TRBJ1-5; TRBD1 might be the D (5 bases). V lost 0 bases to trimming and J lost 3 bases, with 9 bases between them. CDR3 length: 15 amino acids. Per the germline V gene, CDR1 is KGHSH and CDR2 is LQKENI. CDR3: CASSPPTVNNQPQHF. CDR3 in DNA: TGTGCCAGCTCACCACCGACAGTAAACAATCAGCCCCAGCATTTT.